This TCR beta chain was recovered during a study of T-cell memory formation after mild COVID-19. Comment on this clonotype: What it binds is unknown.

TCRdb re-analysed the 5' RACE reads in MiXCR, keeping a single row per CDR3 protein. The repertoire has 300,000 to 400,000 distinct CDR3 sequences, about 15% of them found once; the top ten carry 20% to 25%. Study-wide results and caveats: There was a balanced CD4/CD8 profile in clones contracting day 15 to 85, and later expanders leaned CD4+. Pre-infection memory already had some responding clones, implying cross-reactive memory joined. A second wave of clones peaked on day 37, and their SARS-CoV-2 specificity went unconfirmed.

The CDR3 has 14 residues. Germline V gives CDR1 SGDLS, CDR2 YYNGEE. The V end was cut by 0 bases, the J end by 2 bases, with 9 bases between. Sequencing used PBMCs or a T cell subset sorted from them (not recorded which). The chain uses TRBV9 and TRBJ2-7; no clear D gene. This TCR came from a man between 18 and 29 years old who had mild COVID-19 (a few samples of this study predate the infection). Cell type and time point are not known. The CDR3 bases are TGTGCCAGCAGCGTAGGGGTCGGCACCTACGAGCAGTACTTC. This codes for CASSVGVGTYEQYF.